This T cell receptor beta chain was recorded in a study of cytomegalovirus exposure and HLA in healthy donors. Study results and limitations: Associated with cytomegalovirus, according to the listing, were some 180 TCR beta chains. From TCR beta sequences, most subjects' HLA-A and HLA-B alleles were reportedly predicted accurately.

The V gene's germline CDR1 is SGHVS and CDR2 FQNEAQ. Trimming removed 5 bases from V and 3 bases from J, with 13 bases in between. CDR3 length: 14 residues. Primers: 60 Vbeta forward and 13 Jbeta reverse. Repertoires were generated with immunoSEQ multiplex PCR, while TCRdb's copy carries only in-frame clones and drops some. The sample has fewer than 200,000 clones, roughly 82% seen once. Only one count was recorded for this clone. Its antigen is not identified. The TCR originated in a woman aged 45-60 years in good health and CMV-seronegative. The gene calls are TRBV7-8 and TRBJ1-2; TRBD1 is a possible D gene (6 bases). The sequencing sample was made of PBMCs. Here the CDR3 DNA reads TGTGCCAGCAGCCCCGCCCCAGGGGACTATGGCTACACCTTC. Translation: CASSPAPGDYGYTF.